This T cell receptor beta chain was captured by sequencing in a study of cytotoxic CD8 clonotypes in ibrutinib-treated CLL (dated by TCRdb to the early 2020s). Notes on the research overall: The cohort included roughly 15 treatment-naive and some twelve relapsed/refractory patients; roughly 17 were IGHV unmutated. Cryopreserved peripheral blood mononuclear cells were collected at three points: before therapy, at response, and at either sustained remission or disease progression. The response samples were drawn at a median of roughly twelve months into treatment, with a range of about 6 to 36 months. Of the approximately 86 participants in the trial, 25 to 30 had longitudinal samples available. Partial responses were observed in roughly 24 patients and complete responses in 2; after a median follow-up of around 68 months, remission was maintained in 15 or so patients and progression was observed in some twelve. Every remission and progressive disease sample was obtained while ibrutinib was still being received by the patients. Samples averaged approximately 250,000 productive templates and around 91,000 productive rearrangements.

This specimen's time point label, interpreted: approximately 25 months on ibrutinib. For TCR beta library preparation, roughly 2 micrograms of genomic DNA were extracted from the cryopreserved PBMCs. Longitudinal blood samples from CLL patients on ibrutinib monotherapy were analyzed using high-throughput TCR beta sequencing. The patients were enrolled in a single-center, open-label phase 2 trial of ibrutinib monotherapy. On this clone: Its target antigen remains unknown. No quality values exist for individual bases; no much larger clone is one base distant.

The CDR3 measures 14 amino acids from cysteine to phenylalanine. The retained sequence is limited to the CDR3, 42 bases, with the frame set at the first base. CDR1 and CDR2, per the germline V gene, are MNHEY and SVGAGI. Deletion took 4 bases off V and 6 bases off J, with a span of 10 bases between the germline ends. The paper's findings and limits, for the study overall: Lymph node repertoires were not examined, and the timing of sampling was not matched between patients in sustained remission and those whose disease progressed. Public clonotypes were rare and either contracted or stayed stable during treatment, and the rise in clonality at ibrutinib response reflected the expansion of private clonotypes. At ibrutinib response clonality went up, during sustained remission it held steady, and at progression it dropped back toward baseline. At baseline, clonality was higher than in age-matched healthy donors and showed a strong correlation with circulating CD8+ T-cell counts.

A MiSeq instrument was used for deep resolution sequencing, which targeted depths ranging from 1 in 1 million up to 1 in 200,000 T cells, with coverage averaging 10x for each clonotype. The immunoSEQ hsTCRB Kit was used to generate TCR beta libraries. From the authors' description of their analysis: Data were analyzed with ImmunoSEQ Data Assistant and ImmunoSEQ Analyzer, with V, D and J genes assigned per IMGT definitions. Clonality, which ranges from 0 to 1, was calculated by subtracting the normalized Shannon entropy of productive rearrangement frequencies from one. Only overrepresented clonotypes making up at least 0.05% of the repertoire of each patient were included in the public clonotype analysis. More than ten repertoires from age-matched healthy donors, obtained from immuneACCESS, served as clonality controls. Not all clones reach the TCRdb copy of this immuneACCESS table, which keeps in-frame sequences only. Checked studies attribute under half of the gap to unresolved V genes and leave the rest unexplained. V and J calls and clone size come straight from that table; D and trimming were deduced from the DNA. This sample comprises around 130,000 clones, approximately 81% of them detected only once. The ten largest clones add up to about 3.3% of the sample.

Sequenced material: PBMCs, taken after 24 months of ibrutinib treatment. The sequence links TRBV6-5 to TRBJ1-6; a weak D assignment points to TRBD1 (5 bases agree). This receptor was obtained from a human donor with chronic lymphocytic leukemia. The nucleotide sequence is TGTGCCAGCAGTTTTGGGCAGGGTAATTCACCCCTCCACTTT. This yields the protein CASSFGQGNSPLHF.